The clone carrying this TCR beta chain was picked up a small number of times. The entry originates in a study of T-cell memory formation after mild COVID-19. MiXCR, applied by TCRdb to the 5' RACE reads, yields one record per CDR3 protein. The repertoire holds some 290,000 distinct CDR3 sequences, 15% to 20% seen once, with about a fifth in the top ten. The germline CDR1 and CDR2 sequences are LGHNA and YSLEER. The CDR3 is made up of 14 amino acids. Trimming took 0 bases from V and 0 from J, leaving 4 bases between them. This receptor was obtained from a man aged 18 to 35 who had mild COVID-19 (a few samples of this study predate the infection). Cell type and time point are not known. Material: PBMCs or a T cell subset sorted from them (not recorded which). V gene TRBV4-3 combines with J gene TRBJ2-3; D call uncertain. The CDR3 DNA reads TGCGCCAGCAGCCAAGATAAGAGCACAGATACGCAGTATTTT. It translates to CASSQDKSTDTQYF.